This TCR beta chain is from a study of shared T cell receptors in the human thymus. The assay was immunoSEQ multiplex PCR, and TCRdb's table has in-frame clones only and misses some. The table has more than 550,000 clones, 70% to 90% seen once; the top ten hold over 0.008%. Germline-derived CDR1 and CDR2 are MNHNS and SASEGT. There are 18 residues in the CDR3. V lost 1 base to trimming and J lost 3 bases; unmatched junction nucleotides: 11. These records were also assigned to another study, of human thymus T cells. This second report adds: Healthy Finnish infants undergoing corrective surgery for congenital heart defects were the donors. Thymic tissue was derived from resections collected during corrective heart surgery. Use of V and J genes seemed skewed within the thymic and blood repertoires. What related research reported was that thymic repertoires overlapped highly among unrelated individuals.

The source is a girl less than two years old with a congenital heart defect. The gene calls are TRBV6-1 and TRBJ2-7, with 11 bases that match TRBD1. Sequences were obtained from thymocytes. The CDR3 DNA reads TGTGCCAGCAGTGAAGTGGGGACAGGGGGTCCCCGAGGCTACGAGCAGTACTTC. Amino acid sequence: CASSEVGTGGPRGYEQYF.